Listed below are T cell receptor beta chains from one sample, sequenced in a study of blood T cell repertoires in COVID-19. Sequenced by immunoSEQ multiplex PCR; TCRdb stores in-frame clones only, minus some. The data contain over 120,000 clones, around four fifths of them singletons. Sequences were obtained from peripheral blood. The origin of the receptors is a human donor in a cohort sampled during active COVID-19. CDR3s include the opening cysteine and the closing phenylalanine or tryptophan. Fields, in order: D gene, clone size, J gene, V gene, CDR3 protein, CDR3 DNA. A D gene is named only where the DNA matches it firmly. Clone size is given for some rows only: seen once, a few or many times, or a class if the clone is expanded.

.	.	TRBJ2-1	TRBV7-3	CASSGSVQDEQFF	TGTGCCAGCAGCGGTAGCGTGCAGGATGAGCAGTTCTTC
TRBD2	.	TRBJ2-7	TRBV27	CASGTTTYEQYF	TGTGCCAGCGGGACTACGACCTACGAGCAGTACTTC
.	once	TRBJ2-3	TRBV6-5	CALSWGRWGTDTQYF	TGTGCCCTCAGTTGGGGCCGGTGGGGCACAGATACGCAGTATTTT
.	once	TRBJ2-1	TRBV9	CASSGPAEQFF	TGTGCCAGCAGCGGCCCAGCGGAGCAGTTCTTC
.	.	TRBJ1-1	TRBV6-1	CASSEPGLNTEAFF	TGTGCCAGCAGTGAACCAGGGCTGAACACTGAAGCTTTCTTT
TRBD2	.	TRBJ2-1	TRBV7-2	CASSLGPSGGASYNEQFF	TGTGCCAGCAGCTTAGGCCCTAGCGGGGGGGCCTCCTACAATGAGCAGTTCTTC
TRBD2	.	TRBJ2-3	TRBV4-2	CASSQEGGDRQYF	TGTGCCAGCAGCCAAGAGGGAGGGGACCGTCAGTATTTT
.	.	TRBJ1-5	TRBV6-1	CASSDTRSNQPQHF	TGTGCCAGCAGTGATACCAGGAGCAATCAGCCCCAGCATTTT
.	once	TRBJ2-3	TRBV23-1	CASSQCGGFRQFNLTYTSTDTQYF	TGCGCCAGCAGTCAATGTGGTGGGTTTCGTCAGTTTAACTTGACATACACCAGCACAGATACGCAGTATTTT
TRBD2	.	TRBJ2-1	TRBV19	CASSRGSTNEQFF	TGTGCCAGTAGTCGCGGGAGTACGAATGAGCAGTTCTTC
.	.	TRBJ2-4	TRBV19	CASMSLNIQYF	TGTGCCAGTATGAGTTTGAACATTCAGTACTTC
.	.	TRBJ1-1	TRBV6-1	CASSEGGSWIEAFF	TGTGCCAGCAGTGAAGGGGGCTCTTGGATTGAAGCTTTCTTT
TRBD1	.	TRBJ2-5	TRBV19	CASSIDPGGWETQYF	TGTGCCAGTAGTATAGATCCAGGGGGATGGGAGACCCAGTACTTC
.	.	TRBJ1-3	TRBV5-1	CASSFGGSGNTIYF	TGCGCCAGCAGCTTCGGGGGGTCAGGAAACACCATATATTTT
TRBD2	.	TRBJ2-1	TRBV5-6	CASSWGLAGGPNEQFF	TGTGCCAGCAGCTGGGGACTAGCGGGAGGGCCTAATGAGCAGTTCTTC
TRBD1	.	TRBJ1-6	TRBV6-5	CASTTGGNSPLHF	TGTGCCAGCACGACAGGGGGTAATTCACCCCTCCACTTT
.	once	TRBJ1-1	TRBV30	CAWSTRAIRGTEAFF	TGTGCCTGGAGCACCCGGGCAATTAGGGGAACTGAAGCTTTCTTT
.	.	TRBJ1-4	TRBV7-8	CASSWGGLTNEKLFF	TGTGCCAGCAGCTGGGGGGGGTTGACGAATGAAAAACTGTTTTTT
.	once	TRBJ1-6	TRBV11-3	CASSLSGNSPLHF	TGTGCCAGCAGCTTATCAGGGAACTCACCCCTCCACTTT
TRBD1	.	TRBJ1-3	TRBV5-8	CASSLGGTGANGNTIYF	TGTGCCAGCAGCTTGGGGGGGACAGGGGCGAACGGAAACACCATATATTTT
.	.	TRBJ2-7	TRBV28	CASTIAGISNDEQYF	TGTGCCAGCACTATTGCAGGGATATCGAACGACGAGCAGTACTTC
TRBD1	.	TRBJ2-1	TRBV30	CAWAGTDLFNEQFF	TGTGCCTGGGCCGGGACAGATCTTTTCAATGAGCAGTTCTTC
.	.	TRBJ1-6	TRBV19	CASSPGPLPNSPLHF	TGTGCCAGTAGTCCTGGTCCGCTACCCAATTCACCCCTCCACTTT
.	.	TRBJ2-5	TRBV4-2	CASSQRQQETQYF	TGTGCCAGCAGCCAAAGACAGCAAGAGACCCAGTACTTC
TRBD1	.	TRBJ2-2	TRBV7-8	CASSFRGSNTGELFF	TGTGCCAGCAGCTTCAGGGGGAGTAATACCGGGGAGCTGTTTTTT
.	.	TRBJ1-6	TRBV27	CASRGLGRPSSYNSPLHF	TGTGCCAGCAGGGGTCTCGGCAGGCCGAGCTCCTATAATTCACCCCTCCACTTT
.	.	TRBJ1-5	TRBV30	CAWSVGARGVQPQHF	TGTGCCTGGAGTGTGGGGGCCCGGGGCGTGCAGCCCCAGCATTTT
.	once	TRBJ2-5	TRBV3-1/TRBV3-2	CASSHGNRVQETQYF	TGTGCCAGCAGCCATGGCAATCGGGTCCAAGAGACCCAGTACTTC
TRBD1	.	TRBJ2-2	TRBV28	CASSSEGQGEGGELFF	TGTGCCAGCAGTTCAGAGGGACAGGGGGAAGGCGGGGAGCTGTTTTTT
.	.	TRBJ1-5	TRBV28	CASSSTLPSNQPQHF	TGTGCCAGCAGTTCCACTCTCCCTAGCAATCAGCCCCAGCATTTT
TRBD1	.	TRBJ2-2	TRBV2	CASRETGGFTGELFF	TGTGCCAGCAGGGAGACAGGGGGCTTCACCGGGGAGCTGTTTTTT
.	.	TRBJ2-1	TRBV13	CASSLLAGSSYNEQFF	TGTGCCAGCAGCTTATTGGCGGGGAGCTCCTACAATGAGCAGTTCTTC
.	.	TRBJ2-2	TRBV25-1	CASSEPGERTGELFF	TGTGCCAGCAGTGAACCGGGAGAAAGAACCGGGGAGCTGTTTTTT
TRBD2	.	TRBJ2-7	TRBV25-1	CASSEYFTGEGRMDEQYF	TGTGCCAGCAGTGAATATTTCACGGGGGAGGGGAGAATGGACGAGCAGTACTTC
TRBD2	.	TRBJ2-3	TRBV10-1	CASLAGGSTDTQYF	TGCGCCAGCTTAGCGGGGGGCTCCACAGATACGCAGTATTTT
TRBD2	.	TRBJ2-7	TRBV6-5	CASPTWGGVYEQYF	TGTGCCAGTCCCACTTGGGGGGGGGTTTACGAGCAGTACTTC
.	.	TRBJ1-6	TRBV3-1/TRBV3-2	CASSQDSINSPLHF	TGTGCCAGCAGCCAGGACAGTATCAATTCACCCCTCCACTTT
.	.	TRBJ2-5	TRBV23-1	CASNHRALWETQYF	TGCGCCAGCAATCACAGGGCACTTTGGGAGACCCAGTACTTC
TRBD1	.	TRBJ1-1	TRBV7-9	CASSIPTGDFTEAFF	TGTGCCAGCAGCATCCCGACAGGGGATTTCACTGAAGCTTTCTTT
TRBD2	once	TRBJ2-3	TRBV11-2	CASSLGGGARTDTQYF	TGTGCCAGCAGCCTCGGCGGGGGGGCCAGGACAGATACGCAGTATTTT
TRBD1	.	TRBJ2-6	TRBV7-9	CASSFLRGQGRSGANVLTF	TGTGCCAGCAGCTTTTTGCGGGGACAGGGACGCTCTGGGGCCAACGTCCTGACTTTC
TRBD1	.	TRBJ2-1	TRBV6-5	CASSRGDRDTDEQFF	TGTGCCAGCAGTCGGGGGGACAGGGACACGGATGAGCAGTTCTTC
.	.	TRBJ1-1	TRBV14	CASSLTLGGVTEAFF	TGTGCCAGCAGCCTAACTTTAGGGGGAGTCACTGAAGCTTTCTTT
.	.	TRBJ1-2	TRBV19	CASTLRGFSGYTF	TGTGCCAGTACCCTCAGAGGGTTCTCGGGCTACACCTTC
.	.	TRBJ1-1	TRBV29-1	CSVHQTGVAFF	TGCAGCGTTCATCAGACGGGGGTGGCTTTCTTT
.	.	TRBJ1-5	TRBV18	CASSPRETINQPQHF	TGTGCCAGCTCTCCCCGGGAGACCATAAATCAGCCCCAGCATTTT
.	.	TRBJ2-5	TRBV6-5	CASRHPGQETQYF	TGTGCCAGCAGGCATCCGGGGCAAGAGACCCAGTACTTC
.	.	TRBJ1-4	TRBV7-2	CASRDHEKLFF	TGTGCCAGTCGGGATCATGAAAAACTGTTTTTT
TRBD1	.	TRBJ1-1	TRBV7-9	CASSPTGAEAFF	TGTGCCAGCAGCCCAACAGGGGCTGAAGCTTTCTTT
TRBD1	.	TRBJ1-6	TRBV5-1	CASSLARGSYSPLHF	TGCGCCAGCAGCTTGGCCAGGGGGAGCTATTCACCCCTCCACTTT
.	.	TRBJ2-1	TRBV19	CASSMGRDILSYNEQFF	TGTGCCTCCTCTATGGGCCGGGACATCCTATCCTACAATGAGCAGTTCTTC
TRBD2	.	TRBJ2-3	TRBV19	CASSPGGAGGTDTQYF	TGTGCCAGTAGTCCGGGGGGGGCAGGGGGCACAGATACGCAGTATTTT
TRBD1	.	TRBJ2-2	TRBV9	CASSREPGTQGVGNTGELFF	TGTGCCAGCAGCCGCGAACCCGGGACCCAGGGGGTTGGGAACACCGGGGAGCTGTTTTTT